Listed below are T cell receptor beta chains from one sample, sequenced in a study of blood T cell repertoires in COVID-19. TCRdb's table, derived via immunoSEQ multiplex PCR, lists solely in-frame clones and lacks some. Of some 110,000 clones detected, approximately 80% appear once; the ten largest clones hold 2% to 3%. Source material: peripheral blood. Source of these receptors: a man aged 45-65 years with acute or convalescent COVID-19. CDR3s include the opening cysteine and the closing phenylalanine or tryptophan. A D gene is named only where the DNA matches it firmly. Not every row has a clone size; where given, it reads once, few, many or a size class.

j_gene,d_gene,v_gene,abundance,CDR3nt,CDR3aa
TRBJ1-4,TRBD1,TRBV5-1,NA,TGCGCCAGCAGCGACGGACAGGGCTTACTTGAAAAACTGTTTTTT,CASSDGQGLLEKLFF
TRBJ2-2,TRBD2,TRBV5-1,NA,TGCGCCAGCAGCTTGGCGGCGGGAGCTAGCGGGGAGCTGTTTTTT,CASSLAAGASGELFF
TRBJ2-5,TRBD1,TRBV2,NA,TGTGCCAGCAGTGTTTACCAGGGGGACGGGGAGACCCAGTACTTC,CASSVYQGDGETQYF
TRBJ1-6,NA,TRBV30,NA,TGTGCCTGGAGCGATCAGGGGACCAACTCACCCCTCCACTTT,CAWSDQGTNSPLHF
TRBJ1-2,NA,TRBV19,NA,TGTGCCAGTAGTGCCAGGTCGAGAGGGAGCGGCTACACCTTC,CASSARSRGSGYTF
TRBJ2-7,TRBD1,TRBV7-8,NA,TGTGCCAGCAGTCCGGACAGGGAAGCCTACGAGCAGTACTTC,CASSPDREAYEQYF
TRBJ1-3,TRBD1,TRBV5-6,NA,TGTGCCAGCAGCCTGGGCAGGGGGTTTGGAAACACCATATATTTT,CASSLGRGFGNTIYF
TRBJ2-1,NA,TRBV9,NA,TGTGCCAGCAGCGTGGGTAGCCCCTACAATGAGCAGTTCTTC,CASSVGSPYNEQFF
TRBJ1-2,NA,TRBV20-1,NA,TGCAGTGCTAGCCCCCCATCTGGCTACACCTTC,CSASPPSGYTF
TRBJ1-6,TRBD1,TRBV19,few,TGTGCCAGTAGTCCCCGACAGGGGAGGGCACCCCTCCACTTT,CASSPRQGRAPLHF
TRBJ2-7,NA,TRBV15,NA,TGTGCCACCAGCAGAGAGGGCGGGACCTACGAGCAGTACTTC,CATSREGGTYEQYF
TRBJ2-2,TRBD2,TRBV29-1,NA,TGCAGCGTTGTGGGACTAGCGGGAGGTCGGAACACCGGGGAGCTGTTTTTT,CSVVGLAGGRNTGELFF
TRBJ2-7,TRBD1,TRBV11-2,once,TGTGCCAGCAGCTCCTCCGGGACAGGGGTCAACGAGCAGTACTTC,CASSSSGTGVNEQYF
TRBJ1-2,NA,TRBV4-2,NA,TGTGCCAGCAGCCAAGATCCGGGGTCGGATGGCTACACCTTC,CASSQDPGSDGYTF
TRBJ1-2,NA,TRBV18,few,TGTGCCAGCTCACCGCCCCTGGGAGGCACTGGCTACACCTTC,CASSPPLGGTGYTF
TRBJ1-1,NA,TRBV11-2,NA,TGTGCCAGCAGCAGGGTGAGGGACACTGAAGCTTTCTTT,CASSRVRDTEAFF
TRBJ1-4,TRBD1,TRBV24-1,NA,TGTGCCACCAGCGGACAGGGGATTAATGAAAAACTGTTTTTT,CATSGQGINEKLFF
TRBJ1-1,NA,TRBV6-1,NA,TGTGCCAGCAGTGATACACCGATGGTTACTGAAGCTTTCTTT,CASSDTPMVTEAFF
TRBJ1-1,TRBD1,TRBV29-1,NA,TGCAGCGTCCAAGGGACAGGGCTCACTGAAGCTTTCTTT,CSVQGTGLTEAFF
TRBJ1-5,NA,TRBV14,NA,TGTGCCAGCAGCCAAGTCGGGGCCCAGCATTTT,CASSQVGAQHF
TRBJ2-2,NA,TRBV19,NA,TGTGCCAGCAACCCCGGGGGGCGGTACACCGGGGAGCTGTTTTTT,CASNPGGRYTGELFF
TRBJ1-1,NA,TRBV14,NA,TGTGCCAGCAGCCCGTTGCTAGTTATGAACACTGAAGCTTTCTTT,CASSPLLVMNTEAFF
TRBJ1-3,NA,TRBV4-1,NA,TGCGCCAGCAGCCTCGGGGACAAATCTGGAAACACCATATATTTT,CASSLGDKSGNTIYF
TRBJ2-7,NA,TRBV2,NA,TGTGCCAGCAGTGAGGAGTTACAGGGTTCCTACGAGCAGTACTTC,CASSEELQGSYEQYF
TRBJ2-1,NA,TRBV5-1,NA,TGCGCCAGCAGCTTGGGCGCAGGGGGAGGAAATGAGCAGTTCTTC,CASSLGAGGGNEQFF
TRBJ2-5,TRBD2,TRBV13,NA,TGTGCCAGCAGCTTAGGTAGCGGGGGGGCCTGGGAGACCCAGTACTTC,CASSLGSGGAWETQYF
TRBJ2-5,NA,TRBV12-3/TRBV12-4,few,TGTGCCAGCAGACAGGGATGGGAGACCCAGTACTTC,CASRQGWETQYF
TRBJ2-7,NA,TRBV6-6,NA,TGTGCCAGCAGTTACTTACTGCGGAGCTCCTACGAGCAGTACTTC,CASSYLLRSSYEQYF
TRBJ2-6,TRBD1,TRBV13,NA,TGTGCCAGCAGCCCCCTCCGGGACAGGGAGCTCTCTGGGGCCAACGTCCTGACTTTC,CASSPLRDRELSGANVLTF
TRBJ2-7,NA,TRBV27,few,TGTGCCAGCAGTTCGGGGGAGGCGCGCTACGAGCAGTACTTC,CASSSGEARYEQYF
TRBJ1-5,TRBD1,TRBV20-1,few,TGCAGTGCTAGTTCGGGGACAGGGGTTGGGAGCAATCAGCCCCAGCATTTT,CSASSGTGVGSNQPQHF
TRBJ1-4,NA,TRBV18,NA,TGTGCCAGCTCACCCGTTGGCAGTCCAACTAATGAAAAACTGTTTTTT,CASSPVGSPTNEKLFF
TRBJ2-7,NA,TRBV2,NA,TGTGCCAGCAGTGAGCGGGGGCGCGGGTACGAGCAGTACTTC,CASSERGRGYEQYF
TRBJ2-1,NA,TRBV7-9,NA,TGTGCCAGCAGCCCAACGGTTGCCGATGAGCAGTTCTTC,CASSPTVADEQFF
TRBJ1-1,TRBD1,TRBV6-6,NA,TGTGCCAGCAGTTTGATGACAGGGGGGGGTTTTGAAGCTTTCTTT,CASSLMTGGGFEAFF
TRBJ2-1,TRBD1,TRBV28,NA,TGTGCCACCATCGTCGGGACAGATTCCTACAATGAGCAGTTCTTC,CATIVGTDSYNEQFF
TRBJ2-1,TRBD2,TRBV30,NA,TGTGCCTGGAAGAGGATAGCGGGGTCCTCCTACAATGAGCAGTTCTTC,CAWKRIAGSSYNEQFF
TRBJ1-4,TRBD1,TRBV24-1,NA,TGTGCCACCAGTGACCCTCCGGGACAGGGAAGGGAAAAACTGTTTTTT,CATSDPPGQGREKLFF
TRBJ1-1,NA,TRBV27,few,TGTGCCAGCAGTCTTTACAGGGATATGAACACTGAAGCTTTCTTT,CASSLYRDMNTEAFF
TRBJ2-7,TRBD1,TRBV2,NA,TGTGCCAGCAGGACAGGGACCACCTACGAGCAGTACTTC,CASRTGTTYEQYF
TRBJ2-1,TRBD2,TRBV6-6,NA,TGTGCCAGCAAGGTTGCGGGAGAGAGGAATGAGCAGTTCTTC,CASKVAGERNEQFF
TRBJ1-1,NA,TRBV7-3,once,TGTGCCAGCAGCGCAGGGTTTAAAGCTTTCTTT,CASSAGFKAFF
TRBJ1-1,NA,TRBV7-9,NA,TGTGCCAGCAGCTTTGGCCCAACCTGGACTGAAGCTTTCTTT,CASSFGPTWTEAFF
TRBJ1-1,TRBD1,TRBV28,NA,TGTGCCAGCAGTCAGACAGGGGTCGGCACTGAAGCTTTCTTT,CASSQTGVGTEAFF
TRBJ1-4,NA,TRBV21-1,NA,TGTGCCAGCAGCAAAGTTTGGGGCACCAACGGTAATGAAAAACTGTTTTTT,CASSKVWGTNGNEKLFF
TRBJ2-7,NA,TRBV5-8,NA,TGTGCCAGCAGAATTGAGTACGAGCAGTACTTC,CASRIEYEQYF
TRBJ2-1,NA,TRBV27,NA,TGTGCCAGCAGTTTATCGATCAGTAATGAGCAGTTCTTC,CASSLSISNEQFF
TRBJ2-7,TRBD2,TRBV7-3,few,TGTGCCAGCAGCCTTAGCGGGGGGCTCAATTACGAGCAGTACTTC,CASSLSGGLNYEQYF
TRBJ2-5,NA,TRBV27,NA,TGTGCCAGTTCGAGTCAAGAGACCCAGTACTTC,CASSSQETQYF
TRBJ2-1,NA,TRBV10-1,NA,TGCGCCAGCAGTGAAGGCGCGGGACTCTACAATGAGCAGTTCTTC,CASSEGAGLYNEQFF
TRBJ1-1,TRBD1,TRBV29-1,NA,TGCAGGGGGGACAGAGGGATGAACACTGAAGCTTTCTTT,CRGDRGMNTEAFF
TRBJ2-7,TRBD1,TRBV6-6,NA,TGTGCCAGCAGTCACCTCCGGGACAGGGCTTACGAGCAGTACTTC,CASSHLRDRAYEQYF
TRBJ1-4,NA,TRBV7-8,NA,TGTGCCAGCAGCTTAATGGGTAGGAGTGAAAAACTGTTTTTT,CASSLMGRSEKLFF
TRBJ2-1,TRBD2,TRBV4-1,NA,TGCGCCAGCAGCCAAGGGACTAGCGGCTACAATGAGCAGTTCTTC,CASSQGTSGYNEQFF